This TCR beta chain was profiled in a study of vaccination and CD4 T cells after COVID-19. Across the whole study: Investigators took post-vaccine samples a median approximately 73 days after dose two, within a range of 14 to 241.

General study points: Median counts of SARS-CoV-2-reactive clonotypes increased from approximately 21 to 40; this difference was not significant. Spike mono-reactive clones accounted for 304 of the 307 vaccine-specific clones found in convalescent patients.

The CDR3 has 18 residues. J gave up 5 bases and V 6 bases, and 17 bases lay outside the gene matches. Germline assignment: CDR1 LNHDA and CDR2 SQIVND (reference sequence). Cultured CD4+ T cell DNA underwent sequencing with the Oncomine TCR Beta short-read assay. Cultured CD4+ T cells yielded the extracted genomic DNA. MiXCR, run by TCRdb on the PCR reads, gives a single entry per CDR3 protein. There are over 3,500 distinct CDR3 sequences in the sample; roughly 30% occur only once, and less than 30% lies in the top ten. As regards this clonotype: The target antigen is unknown.

The sample's treatment: approximately nine-day PBMC culture with coronavirus spike peptide pools or control peptides (ViraFEST assay). The sample consisted of CD4+ T cells from blood, cultured in vitro. The clonotype originates from a human donor who had recovered from COVID-19. The chain uses TRBV19 and TRBJ2-3; 10 bases match TRBD2. Written as DNA, the CDR3 is TGTGCCAGTAGCACCCCTAGTCCCCAGCGGGGGGGCCGAGATACGCAGTATTTT. Amino acid sequence: CASSTPSPQRGGRDTQYF.